There are many counts of the clone carrying this T cell receptor beta chain. This sample was included in a study of T-cell reconstitution after alpha-beta-depleted transplantation in children. The CDR3 is made up of 13 amino acids. The V and J ends lost 5 bases and 1 base respectively, with 6 bases between them. Germline V CDR1 and CDR2: SGHVS, FQNEAQ. The TCRbeta library was prepared with unique molecular identifiers. A single record per CDR3 protein comes from TCRdb applying MiXCR to the PCR reads. The sample consists of 200,000 to 250,000 distinct CDR3 sequences, 8.5% to 10% of them appearing once.

V and J are TRBV7-8 and TRBJ1-5, with D unclear. This sequence was found in a human donor who donated a stem cell graft to a child with acute lymphoblastic leukemia. Source: PBMCs from the stem cell graft donor, taken from the stem cell graft. CDR3 DNA: TGTGCCAGCAGCCTCCAGAGCAATCAGCCCCAGCATTTT. Amino acids: CASSLQSNQPQHF.